Listed below are T cell receptor beta chains from one sample, sequenced in a study of OX40 agonist ivuxolimab in advanced cancers. TCRdb's table, derived via immunoSEQ multiplex PCR, lists solely in-frame clones and lacks some. Among about 76,000 clones, 75% to 90% were seen once, and the ten largest hold roughly 7.1%. The specimen was CD4+ or CD8+ T cells sorted from blood, collected in a trial of the OX40 agonist ivuxolimab. The receptors shown here come from an adult with an advanced solid tumor such as melanoma, head and neck, liver or kidney cancer. Each CDR3 is given with its conserved first and last residue. D genes are given only for firm matches. Clone sizes are given selectively: once, few, many, or a class where the clone is expanded.

V gene,clone size,D gene,J gene,CDR3 protein,CDR3 DNA
TRBV6-6,.,.,TRBJ1-5,CASSPLRGGRSQPQHF,TGTGCCAGCAGTCCCCTGCGGGGGGGTCGCAGTCAGCCCCAGCATTTT
TRBV7-2,.,TRBD1,TRBJ2-5,CASSPLGQPQETQYF,TGTGCCAGCAGCCCTCTGGGACAGCCGCAAGAGACCCAGTACTTC
TRBV30,.,.,TRBJ1-3,CAWSLREGNTIYF,TGTGCCTGGAGTCTGAGGGAGGGAAACACCATATATTTT
TRBV2,.,.,TRBJ1-2,CASSDGTGPGGNGYTF,TGTGCCAGCAGTGACGGGACGGGGCCCGGAGGAAATGGCTACACCTTC
TRBV5-1,.,TRBD1,TRBJ2-5,CASSPLIQGAGLATQYF,TGCGCCAGCAGCCCCCTCATCCAGGGGGCCGGGCTAGCGACCCAGTACTTC
TRBV4-2,.,TRBD1,TRBJ2-5,CASSPGQGEETQYF,TGTGCCAGCAGCCCCGGACAGGGAGAAGAGACCCAGTACTTC
TRBV18,.,.,TRBJ1-1,CASSPAGGGNTEAFF,TGTGCCAGCTCACCGGCTGGGGGAGGGAACACTGAAGCTTTCTTT
TRBV7-7,.,TRBD2,TRBJ2-5,CASSYSGRETQYF,TGTGCTAGCAGCTATAGCGGGAGGGAAACCCAGTACTTC
TRBV6-6,once,.,TRBJ2-5,CASSYKSSVQETQYF,TGTGCCAGCAGTTACAAGTCTAGCGTCCAAGAGACCCAGTACTTC
TRBV7-3,.,.,TRBJ2-5,CASSLMYGPRETQYF,TGTGCCAGCAGCTTAATGTATGGCCCGAGGGAGACCCAGTACTTC
TRBV7-9,.,.,TRBJ1-5,CASSSQGGNQPQHF,TGTGCCAGCAGCTCACAGGGTGGGAATCAGCCCCAGCATTTT
TRBV28,.,.,TRBJ2-7,CASSRGYEQYF,TGTGCCAGCAGTCGGGGCTACGAGCAGTACTTC
TRBV10-3,.,TRBD1,TRBJ1-2,CAITPGGDGYTF,TGTGCCATCACCCCAGGGGGGGATGGCTACACCTTC
TRBV15,.,.,TRBJ2-7,CATSRDRLGYEQYF,TGTGCCACCAGCAGAGATAGGTTGGGGTACGAGCAGTACTTC
TRBV5-1,.,TRBD1,TRBJ2-7,CASSNDRGSSYEQYF,TGCGCCAGCAGCAACGACAGGGGAAGCTCCTACGAGCAGTACTTC
TRBV30,.,TRBD2,TRBJ2-3,CAWTGSGGTLDTQYF,TGTGCCTGGACCGGAAGCGGGGGGACCCTGGATACGCAGTATTTT
TRBV7-2,.,.,TRBJ2-5,CASSLDWGQETQYF,TGTGCCAGCAGCTTAGATTGGGGCCAAGAGACCCAGTACTTC
TRBV6-1,.,.,TRBJ2-1,CASSTQPWNEQFF,TGTGCCAGCAGTACACAGCCGTGGAATGAGCAGTTCTTC
TRBV6-6,.,TRBD1,TRBJ2-7,CASSYSSQGDDEQYF,TGTGCCAGCAGTTACTCGAGTCAGGGGGACGACGAGCAGTACTTC
TRBV28,.,.,TRBJ2-7,CASSLGTYEQYF,TGTGCCAGCAGTTTAGGGACCTACGAGCAGTACTTC
TRBV11-2,.,.,TRBJ1-4,CASSLGTVATNEKLFF,TGTGCCAGCAGCTTAGGGACGGTTGCAACTAATGAAAAACTGTTTTTT
TRBV6-6,.,.,TRBJ1-3,CASTTAGNTIYF,TGTGCCAGCACTACAGCCGGAAACACCATATATTTT
TRBV27,.,TRBD1,TRBJ2-3,CASSWTQGRISTDTQYF,TGTGCCAGCAGTTGGACACAGGGGCGCATTAGCACAGATACGCAGTATTTT